These 10 T cell receptor beta chains were all obtained from the same sample, sequenced in a study of blood T cells in healthy people across ages. The use of a sample-barcoded 5' primer and a J-beta primer mix characterized a second PCR of about 6 to 12 cycles. MiXCR, applied by TCRdb to the 5' RACE reads, yields one record per CDR3 protein. Of roughly 730,000 distinct CDR3 sequences in the sample, more than 50% were seen once. What was sequenced was blood. These receptors came from a middle-aged man in good health.

In this sample, this clonotype turned up a few times. V is TRBV27 and J is TRBJ2-7; D is possibly TRBD2 (5 bases). V was clipped by 3 bases and J by 1 base, with 7 bases between them. Germline V gives CDR1 MNHEY, CDR2 SMNVEV (reference sequence). The CDR3 extends over 13 amino acids. The CDR3 sequence is CASSFSVSYEQYF. Here the CDR3 DNA reads TGTGCCAGCAGTTTTAGCGTGTCCTACGAGCAGTACTTC.

This clonotype occurred a few times. The chain uses TRBV5-1 and TRBJ2-7, with 7 bases identical to TRBD2. V shed 2 bases and J 0 bases; nucleotides not matched to a gene: 14. Germline V gene sequence: CDR1 SGHRS, CDR2 YFSETQ. The CDR3 has 18 residues. Here the CDR3 reads CASSFGLVSSPYSYEQYF. The CDR3 coding sequence is TGCGCCAGCAGCTTCGGACTAGTCTCCTCCCCGTACTCCTACGAGCAGTACTTC.

The genes are TRBV6-4 and TRBJ2-5, with TRBD2 identical over 7 bases. The germline CDR1 and CDR2 sequences are MRHNA and SNTAGT. V lost 4 bases, J lost 11 bases, and 13 bases stayed unmatched. This CDR3 is 14 amino acids long. The chain's CDR3 is CASSVSGEVNEQYF. The DNA for the CDR3 is TGTGCCAGCAGTGTCAGCGGGGAGGTTAATGAGCAGTACTTC.

The V gene is TRBV7-2, the J gene TRBJ2-7; D might be TRBD1 (5 bases). CDR1 is SGHTA and CDR2 is FQGNSA in the germline V gene. V gave up 5 bases and J gave up 0 bases, with 17 bases separating them. The CDR3 sequence is 16 residues long. The CDR3 DNA follows: TGTGCCAGCAGCCCGATTGACAGTACCACCTCCTACGAGCAGTACTTC. Translated: CASSPIDSTTSYEQYF.

V and J are TRBV7-3 and TRBJ1-4; D perhaps matches TRBD1 (6 bases). The ends were cut back, 11 bases at V and 3 bases at J, with 13 bases in the middle. The length of the CDR3 is 13 residues. CDR1 is SGHTA and CDR2 is FQGTGA in the germline V gene. CDR3 DNA sequence: TGTGCCTCCGCGGGGGGCCCTAATGAAAAACTGTTTTTT. This encodes CASAGGPNEKLFF.

In DNA, the CDR3 is TGCAGCGGGAGGACAACTAACTATGGCTACACCTTC. Protein sequence: CSGRTTNYGYTF. The chain uses TRBV29-1 and TRBJ1-2, with D perhaps TRBD1 (5 bases). Germline V CDR1 and CDR2: SQVTM, ANQGSEA. V was shortened by 7 bases and J by 0 bases, with 9 bases between the two germline ends. The CDR3 extends over 12 amino acids.

This chain uses TRBV20-1 with TRBJ2-7; 7 bases agree with TRBD1. The J call is uncertain, as TRBJ2-5 better fits the DNA end. The germline V gene has CDR1 DFQATT and CDR2 SNEGSKA (reference sequence). The CDR3 loop spans 13 amino acids. The CDR3 here is CSARRQGIETQYF. The DNA of the CDR3 is TGCAGTGCTAGACGACAGGGTATCGAGACCCAGTACTTC.

The chain carries TRBV6-1 and TRBJ2-5; TRBD2 might be the D (6 bases). Germline-derived CDR1 and CDR2 are MNHNS and SASEGT. The V gene lost 1 base and the J gene lost 5 bases, with 14 bases spanning the gap. This CDR3 spans 15 amino acids. The CDR3 reads CASSEGEGGAETQYF. The DNA of the CDR3 is TGTGCCAGCAGTGAAGGGGAAGGAGGGGCGGAGACCCAGTACTTC.

The chain carries TRBV6-1 and TRBJ2-7; tentatively, D is TRBD1 or TRBD2 (6 bases each). The CDR3 is 16 amino acids. Trimming took 3 bases from V and 2 from J, leaving 17 bases between them. Germline V gene sequence: CDR1 MNHNS, CDR2 SASEGT. The CDR3, as DNA: TGTGCCAGCAGTGATTACGGGGGCCCCAGGCCCTACGAGCAGTACTTC. Its translation is CASSDYGGPRPYEQYF.

J is TRBJ2-1 and V is TRBV14, with D uncertain. V lost 1 base and J 8 bases, leaving 15 bases between the germline ends. CDR1 is SGHDN, CDR2 FVKESK, per germline. The CDR3 is made up of 15 amino acids. The CDR3 is CASSQGASITDEQFF. DNA for the CDR3: TGTGCCAGCAGCCAAGGGGCTAGTATTACGGATGAGCAGTTCTTC.